The 31 T cell receptor beta chains below come from one sample, sequenced in a study of T cell responses to AZD1222 COVID-19 vaccine. Assay used: immunoSEQ multiplex PCR; TCRdb lists only in-frame clones, some missing. The data contain around 84,000 clones, 80% to 90% of them singletons. The sample was peripheral blood, taken 28 days after the second AZD1222 dose. These TCRs come from an adult who received the AZD1222 COVID-19 vaccine.

V and J are TRBV2 and TRBJ2-3; 8 bases agree with TRBD2. This CDR3 has 15 amino acids. Germline V gene lookup returns CDR1 SNHLY and CDR2 FYNNEI. V lost 8 bases, J lost 2 bases, and 9 bases stayed unmatched. CDR3 sequence: CASGPRRGVTDTQYF. CDR3 in DNA: TGTGCCAGCGGCCCTCGGCGGGGGGTCACAGATACGCAGTATTTT.

The chain has TRBV7-2 and TRBJ2-7; TRBD1 is a possible D gene (5 bases). This CDR3 comprises 15 residues. CDR1 and CDR2 from the germline V gene are SGHTA and FQGNSA. Trimming took 5 bases from V and 3 from J, leaving 17 bases between them. The CDR3 nucleotides are TGTGCCAGCAGCCCCCGGACATCCGCTCACTACGAGCAGTACTTC. It translates to CASSPRTSAHYEQYF.

The chain has TRBV19 and TRBJ2-3; D is ambiguous. The V and J ends lost 3 bases and 0 bases respectively, with 7 bases between them. This CDR3 region has 14 residues. CDR1 and CDR2 (germline): LNHDA, SQIVND (reference sequence). The CDR3 bases are TGTGCCAGTAGTATCGACGAGAGCACAGATACGCAGTATTTT. It is translated as CASSIDESTDTQYF.

V and J are TRBV19 and TRBJ2-7; the D is unclear. V was clipped by 7 bases and J by 2 bases, with 12 bases between them. This CDR3 region has 13 residues. From germline, CDR1 is LNHDA and CDR2 SQIVND (reference sequence). The CDR3, as DNA: TGTGCCAGTACCTCAAAGGGTACCTACGAGCAGTACTTC. It encodes CASTSKGTYEQYF. The variable domain in full, completed from reference TRBV19 and TRBJ2-7, reads DGGITQSPKYLFRKEGQNVTLSCEQNLNHDAMYWYRQDPGQGLRLIYYSQIVNDFQKGDIAEGYSVSREKKESFPLTVTSAQKNPTAFYLCASTSKGTYEQYFGPGTRLTVT.

The chain joins TRBV19 to TRBJ2-2; D possibly corresponds to TRBD2 (7 bases). Germline V CDR1 and CDR2: LNHDA, SQIVND (reference sequence). The CDR3 extends over 16 amino acids. Trimming took 3 bases from V and 4 from J, leaving 15 bases between them. The CDR3 nucleotides are TGTGCCAGTAGTATTCTTAGGAGGGGGGGCACCGGGGAGCTGTTTTTT. Protein sequence: CASSILRRGGTGELFF.

This chain connects TRBV3-1 (or the pseudogene TRBV3-2) to TRBJ2-1; D may be TRBD1 (6 bases). The CDR3 sequence is 15 residues long. V lost 2 bases and J lost 5, with 13 bases in between. The germline gives CDR1 LGHDT, CDR2 YNNKEL (reference sequence). Written as DNA, the CDR3 is TGTGCCAGCAGCCAAAGTACAGGGAGCCACAATGAGCAGTTCTTC. Translating gives CASSQSTGSHNEQFF.

This chain uses TRBV5-6 with TRBJ1-5, with D unresolved. This CDR3 is built from 15 residues. V lost 0 bases, J lost 4 bases, and 11 bases lay in between. The germline CDR1 and CDR2 sequences are SGHDT and YYEEEE. The CDR3 nucleotides are TGTGCCAGCAGCTTGGGGGGAGCAGCTAATCAGCCCCAGCATTTT. As protein: CASSLGGAANQPQHF.

The V gene is TRBV28, the J gene TRBJ1-5; D call uncertain. Germline V gene sequence: CDR1 MDHEN, CDR2 SYDVKM. V was trimmed by 7 bases and J by 0 bases, leaving 4 bases between them. The CDR3 covers 12 residues. This chain's CDR3 is CASTYSNQPQHF. CDR3 nucleotide sequence: TGTGCCAGCACTTATAGCAATCAGCCCCAGCATTTT.

The chain combines TRBV5-1 with TRBJ1-1, with TRBD1 identical over 7 bases. Germline V lookup: CDR1 SGHRS, CDR2 YFSETQ. Losses at the gene ends were 0 bases for V and 7 bases for J; bases not matched to a gene: 12. The length of the CDR3 is 16 residues. The CDR3 DNA reads as TGCGCCAGCAGCTTGGGATTGGAGACAGGGAGCCTTGAAGCTTTCTTT. Its translation is CASSLGLETGSLEAFF.

The chain joins TRBV6-5 to TRBJ2-1; 14 bases align to TRBD2. V shed 0 bases, J shed 6 bases, and the junction held 1 base outside the gene matches. The CDR3 is 16 amino acids. CDR1 MNHEY and CDR2 SVGAGI come from the germline V gene. The CDR3 protein is CASSYSGTSGSNEQFF. DNA for the CDR3: TGTGCCAGCAGTTACTCCGGGACTAGCGGGAGCAATGAGCAGTTCTTC.

This CDR3 reads CASSIRGRSEAFF. The CDR3 nucleotides read TGTGCCAGCAGTATCAGGGGGCGTTCTGAAGCTTTCTTT. J is TRBJ1-1 and V is TRBV12-3 or TRBV12-4; 8 bases match TRBD1. V dropped 5 bases and J dropped 6; count of bases not matched to a gene: 5. This CDR3 contains 13 residues.

The chain has TRBV7-2 and TRBJ2-5; 10 nucleotides line up with TRBD1. The length of the CDR3 is 15 residues. Trimming cost V 5 bases and J 5 bases; bases outside gene matches: 8. Per the germline V gene, CDR1 is SGHTA and CDR2 is FQGNSA. DNA of the CDR3: TGTGCCAGCAGCCCCGCACGGACAGGGGGGGAGACCCAGTACTTC. Its protein product is CASSPARTGGETQYF.

The chain recombines TRBV28 with TRBJ2-3, with TRBD1 as a possible D gene (5 bases). Germline CDR1 and CDR2: MDHEN and SYDVKM. The CDR3 is made up of 14 amino acids. V lost 0 bases, J lost 4 bases, and 8 bases lay in between. The DNA for the CDR3 is TGTGCCAGCAGTTTATGGGACAAAGCAGATACGCAGTATTTT. It yields the protein CASSLWDKADTQYF.

The J gene is TRBJ2-7, the V gene TRBV5-1; 9 nucleotides align to TRBD1. CDR1 and CDR2 from the germline V gene are SGHRS and YFSETQ. V was clipped by 2 bases and J by 7 bases; unmatched bases: 10. CDR3 length equals 15 residues. DNA for the CDR3: TGCGCCAGCAGCTTTACGGGGACAGGGAGTCGGGAGCAGTACTTC. It yields the protein CASSFTGTGSREQYF.

The V call is TRBV11-2, the J call TRBJ2-4; 15 nucleotides line up with TRBD2. V trimming: 5 bases; J trimming: 8 bases; junction bases outside the gene matches: 16. The CDR3 loop spans 19 amino acids. Germline V lookup: CDR1 SGHAT, CDR2 FQNNGV. CDR3 amino acids: CASSPTLGLAGGPRDIQYF. In nucleotides, the CDR3 is TGTGCCAGCAGCCCTACACTCGGACTAGCGGGGGGGCCTAGGGACATTCAGTACTTC. The variable domain in full, completed from reference TRBV11-2 and TRBJ2-4, reads EAGVAQSPRYKIIEKRQSVAFWCNPISGHATLYWYQQILGQGPKLLIQFQNNGVVDDSQLPKDRFSAERLKGVDSTLKIQPAKLEDSAVYLCASSPTLGLAGGPRDIQYFGAGTRLSVL.

V gene TRBV5-6 combines with J gene TRBJ1-1; TRBD1 matches at 10 bases. The CDR3 contains 14 residues. Germline V gene lookup returns CDR1 SGHDT and CDR2 YYEEEE. Trimming cost V 9 bases and J 4 bases; bases outside gene matches: 9. CDR3 DNA: TGTGCCACCAGACAGGGGGCACTTGTCACTGAAGCTTTCTTT. It codes for CATRQGALVTEAFF. The variable domain in full, with the rest retrieved from reference TRBV5-6 and TRBJ1-1, is DAGVTQSPTHLIKTRGQQVTLRCSPKSGHDTVSWYQQALGQGPQFIFQYYEEEERQRGNFPDRFSGHQFPNYSSELNVNALLLGDSALYLCATRQGALVTEAFFGQGTRLTVV.

The chain uses TRBV19 and TRBJ1-1; TRBD1 agrees at 9 bases. V lost 6 bases and J lost 4; bases outside the gene matches: 3. The CDR3 contains 13 residues. Germline values: CDR1 LNHDA, CDR2 SQIVND (reference sequence). In DNA, the CDR3 is TGTGCCAGTAGGGGACAGGGTGGCACTGAAGCTTTCTTT. It translates to CASRGQGGTEAFF. Full variable domain (rest looked up from reference TRBV19 and TRBJ1-1): DGGITQSPKYLFRKEGQNVTLSCEQNLNHDAMYWYRQDPGQGLRLIYYSQIVNDFQKGDIAEGYSVSREKKESFPLTVTSAQKNPTAFYLCASRGQGGTEAFFGQGTRLTVV.

This clone is a singleton in its sample. The J gene is TRBJ1-4, the V gene TRBV2; D gene unclear. CDR3 length: 13 residues. V lost 2 bases and J 8 bases, leaving 9 bases between the germline ends. Germline V CDR1 and CDR2: SNHLY, FYNNEI. The CDR3 nucleotides are TGTGCCAGCAGTGAAAGCGGTTGGGAAAAACTGTTTTTT. This translates into CASSESGWEKLFF. Filled out from reference TRBV2 and TRBJ1-4, the complete variable domain reads EPEVTQTPSHQVTQMGQEVILRCVPISNHLYFYWYRQILGQKVEFLVSFYNNEISEKSEIFDDQFSVERPDGSNFTLKIRSTKLEDSAMYFCASSESGWEKLFFGSGTQLSVL.

The rearrangement joins TRBV3-1 (or the pseudogene TRBV3-2) to TRBJ1-2, with D unresolved. The CDR3 covers 13 residues. Between the trimmed V and J ends, which lost 4 bases and 4 bases, there was a span of 10 bases. The germline V gene has CDR1 LGHDT and CDR2 YNNKEL (reference sequence). CDR3 loop: CASSLAEFYGYTF. The CDR3 nucleotides read TGTGCCAGCAGCCTCGCAGAGTTCTATGGCTACACCTTC.

The V gene is TRBV28, the J gene TRBJ1-5; 9 bases are shared with TRBD1. The CDR3 covers 15 residues. J lost 3 bases, V lost 7 bases, and 7 bases had no gene match. CDR1 MDHEN and CDR2 SYDVKM come from the germline V gene. CDR3 sequence: CASTRTGASNQPQHF. The CDR3 region has the DNA TGTGCCAGCACCCGGACAGGGGCCTCCAATCAGCCCCAGCATTTT.

The CDR3 DNA sequence: TGTGCCAGCAGCTTGAGAATGGACAGACCATATTCGAGCACTGAAGCTTTCTTT. Its translation: CASSLRMDRPYSSTEAFF. This chain joins TRBV11-2 and TRBJ1-1; D possibly corresponds to TRBD1 (6 bases). This CDR3 has 18 amino acids. Germline V gene data show CDR1 as SGHAT and CDR2 as FQNNGV. V lost 3 bases and J 4 bases, leaving 24 bases between the germline ends.

This chain joins TRBV4-1 and TRBJ2-3; 15 nucleotides line up with TRBD2. The germline CDR1 and CDR2 sequences are MGHRA and YSYEKL. This CDR3 comprises 16 residues. V dropped 5 bases and J dropped 9; count of bases not matched to a gene: 9. DNA of the CDR3: TGCGCCAGCAGCAAAACCGGGACTAGCGGGGGGAGAACGCAGTATTTT. This codes for CASSKTGTSGGRTQYF.

This chain uses TRBV10-2 with TRBJ2-3, with D possibly matching TRBD2 (6 bases). Trimming took off 6 bases at V and 0 bases at J, with 10 bases between the two ends. The length of the CDR3 is 14 residues. Looked up from germline, CDR1 is WSHSY and CDR2 is SAAADI. The DNA for the CDR3 is TGCGCCAGCAGACGGGGGTCTAGCACAGATACGCAGTATTTT. Its translation: CASRRGSSTDTQYF.

The chain combines TRBV19 with TRBJ2-2; tentative D call: TRBD2 (6 bases). The germline CDR1 and CDR2 sequences are LNHDA and SQIVND (reference sequence). The CDR3 consists of 14 residues. Trimming cost V 7 bases and J 1 base, with 10 bases left between them. Here the CDR3 DNA reads TGTGCCAGTATGTGGGGACTGAACACCGGGGAGCTGTTTTTT. This encodes CASMWGLNTGELFF.

This chain links TRBV7-2 with TRBJ1-1; TRBD1 aligns across 7 bases. Germline loops: CDR1 SGHTA, CDR2 FQGNSA. With 5 bases clipped from V and 5 bases from J, the junction kept 5 bases outside the gene matches. There are 13 residues in the CDR3. The CDR3 sequence is CASSDPGGTEAFF. The CDR3, as DNA: TGTGCCAGCAGCGATCCAGGGGGAACTGAAGCTTTCTTT.

The chain combines TRBV15 with TRBJ2-5; tentative D call: TRBD1 (6 bases). Trimming shortened V by 1 base and J by 5 bases, and 11 bases separated the two germline ends. The CDR3 is 14 residues long. The germline CDR1 and CDR2 sequences are LNHNV and YYDKDF (reference sequence). The CDR3 nucleotides read TGTGCCACCAGCAGAGTTACAGGGCGGGAGACCCAGTACTTC. It specifies CATSRVTGRETQYF. The full variable domain, with the rest looked up from reference TRBV15 and TRBJ2-5, is DAMVIQNPRYQVTQFGKPVTLSCSQTLNHNVMYWYQQKSSQAPKLLFHYYDKDFNNEADTPDNFQSRRPNTSFCFLDIRSPGLGDTAMYLCATSRVTGRETQYFGPGTRLLVL.

The chain links TRBV24-1 to TRBJ1-2; D ambiguous. There are 16 residues in the CDR3. Per the germline V gene, CDR1 is KGHDR and CDR2 is SFDVKD. V shed 5 bases and J shed 8 bases, with 23 bases lying between them. CDR3 nucleotide sequence: TGTGCCACCAGTGGCGCTGATCCGCTCGACATATACGGCTACACCTTC. Encoded protein: CATSGADPLDIYGYTF.

V gene TRBV19 combines with J gene TRBJ1-2, with D perhaps TRBD1 (5 bases). Per germline, CDR1 LNHDA and CDR2 SQIVND (reference sequence). CDR3 length: 13 amino acids. Deletions cut 3 bases from V and 8 bases from J, with 13 bases between. This chain's CDR3 is CASSILGVGGYTF. The CDR3 DNA reads TGTGCCAGTAGTATTTTGGGGGTAGGAGGCTACACCTTC.

This chain joins TRBV28 and TRBJ2-7; possibly TRBD1 for D (5 bases). The germline gives CDR1 MDHEN, CDR2 SYDVKM. This CDR3 is built from 12 residues. V lost 5 bases and J lost 6, with 11 bases in between. CDR3 protein: CASSPGQLEQYF. CDR3 bases: TGTGCCAGCAGTCCAGGGCAACTCGAGCAGTACTTC.

The V gene is TRBV6-5, the J gene TRBJ1-5, with D uncertain. The germline V and J ends were trimmed by 2 bases and 7 bases, with 9 bases remaining between them. The germline gives CDR1 MNHEY, CDR2 SVGAGI. The CDR3 is made up of 13 amino acids. The CDR3 sequence is CASSYISGQPQHF. In DNA, the CDR3 is TGTGCCAGCAGTTACATCTCCGGGCAGCCCCAGCATTTT.

V is TRBV7-8 and J is TRBJ2-7; 14 bases align to TRBD2. CDR1 and CDR2 from the germline V gene are SGHVS and FQNEAQ. With 2 bases clipped from V and 0 bases from J, the junction kept 15 bases outside the gene matches. CDR3 length equals 21 residues. The CDR3 loop is CASSLTSRGLAGVTSSYEQYF. The CDR3 coding sequence is TGTGCCAGCAGCTTAACCTCGCGGGGACTAGCGGGGGTCACGAGCTCCTACGAGCAGTACTTC.